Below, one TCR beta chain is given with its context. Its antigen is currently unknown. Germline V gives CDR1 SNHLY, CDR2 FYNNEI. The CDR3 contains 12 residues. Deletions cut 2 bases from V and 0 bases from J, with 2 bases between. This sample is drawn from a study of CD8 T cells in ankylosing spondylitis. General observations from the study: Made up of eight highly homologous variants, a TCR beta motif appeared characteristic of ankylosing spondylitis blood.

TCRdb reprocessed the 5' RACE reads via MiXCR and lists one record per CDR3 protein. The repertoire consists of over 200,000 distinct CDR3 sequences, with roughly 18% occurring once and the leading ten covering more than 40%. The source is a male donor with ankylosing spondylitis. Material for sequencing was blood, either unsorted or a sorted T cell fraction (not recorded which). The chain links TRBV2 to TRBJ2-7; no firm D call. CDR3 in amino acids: CASSEYSYEQYF. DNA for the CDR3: TGTGCCAGCAGTGAATACTCCTACGAGCAGTACTTC.